Given below is one T cell receptor beta chain in context. The antigen it binds to is not known. The sample holds no much larger clone one base away, and base qualities are not on file. This sample is part of a study of T-cell reconstitution after alpha-beta-depleted transplantation in children (dated by TCRdb to 2016 to 2018). As for the study more broadly: T-cell immune reconstitution after TCRalphabeta/CD19-depleted allogeneic hematopoietic cell transplantation in children was quantitatively tracked in the study by means of TCR repertoire profiling. Overall study outcomes, separate from this receptor: Over subsequent months, a decline in hyperexpanded clone frequencies was noted, and after one year, T-cell counts and TCRbeta diversity were mostly ascribed to newly produced T cells. Apparently early alphabetaT-cell count recovery about two months after transplant reportedly relied on only several hundred rapidly expanded clones derived from non-depleted graft cells. In some patients, the high TCRbeta diversity seen at day 60 was put down to recipient T cells and intrathymic progenitors that had survived conditioning.

Library preparation employed PCR. The listed sequencing device is Illumina HiSeq 2500. Molecular barcoding was employed in the preparation of TCR libraries, with unique molecular identifiers being used to normalize TCRbeta repertoire quantification. TCRdb reprocessed the public reads (quality trimming at Q25 with fastp, clone calling with MiXCR) and kept in-frame beta chains. All rows with the same CDR3 protein become a single entry with the most common DNA and genes. Across this sample there are hundreds of thousands of distinct CDR3 sequences, with roughly 13% seen only once. Jointly, the top ten make up about 2% of the sample. From V the trimming removes 2 bases and from J it removes 6 bases, while the gene matches leave 6 bases of the junction unaccounted for. There are 16 amino acids in the CDR3, from cysteine to phenylalanine inclusive. The sequence is cut down to CDR3 DNA, 48 bases in frame from base 1. CDR1 and CDR2 (SEHNR, FQNEAQ) derive from the germline V gene (reference sequence).

This specimen's treatment or condition label, per the study, means: allogeneic hematopoietic cell transplantation with graft depleted of TCRalphabeta T cells and CD19 B cells. Transplant recipients were children who received TCRalphabeta/CD19-depleted allogeneic hematopoietic cell grafts. Sequencing was performed on PBMCs, mostly from graft donor cells, taken 360 days after TCRalphabeta/CD19-depleted stem cell transplant. This clonotype originated in a male patient younger than 18 who had a stem cell transplant for acute myeloid leukemia, so the T cells may come from the graft donor. Recombination joined TRBV7-9 with TRBJ2-3, and 12 bases in between align with TRBD2. The CDR3 region reads CASSLRLAGVGDTQYF. The sequence in DNA is TGTGCCAGCAGCTTACGACTAGCGGGAGTCGGGGATACGCAGTATTTT.